These 13 T cell receptor beta chains share one sample of origin, sequenced in a study of cytomegalovirus exposure and HLA in healthy donors. The PCR used 60 Vbeta and 13 Jbeta primers. Some clones are missing from TCRdb's copy, which holds only in-frame ones; the method was immunoSEQ multiplex PCR. There are 140,000 or so clones in the sample, with approximately 1% held by the top ten. The sample consisted of PBMCs. The receptors here all came from a male donor in good health and CMV-seronegative.

V usage is TRBV4-1 and J usage is TRBJ2-7; D may be TRBD1 (6 bases). Germline V gene lookup returns CDR1 MGHRA and CDR2 YSYEKL. This CDR3 region has 13 residues. The V and J ends lost 0 bases and 5 bases respectively, with 8 bases between them. The CDR3 protein is CASSQDRGNEQYF. In nucleotides, the CDR3 is TGCGCCAGCAGCCAAGATAGGGGGAACGAGCAGTACTTC.

The rearrangement links TRBV28 to TRBJ1-1, with TRBD1 matching over 9 bases. Germline V gene sequence: CDR1 MDHEN, CDR2 SYDVKM. The ends lost 4 bases at V and 4 bases at J; junction bases unmatched: 10. The CDR3 spans 16 residues. The CDR3 sequence: CASSWVWDREVTEAFF. CDR3 coding DNA: TGTGCCAGCAGTTGGGTTTGGGACAGGGAAGTCACTGAAGCTTTCTTT.

This chain joins TRBV7-2 and TRBJ1-2, with TRBD1 matching over 9 bases. The CDR3 totals 15 residues. Germline V lookup: CDR1 SGHTA, CDR2 FQGNSA. Germline trimming cut 7 bases from V and 4 bases from J; bases unmatched to any gene: 10. Written as DNA, the CDR3 is TGTGCCAGCAAGTGGGACAGGGAAGTTCTCTATGGCTACACCTTC. Its protein product is CASKWDREVLYGYTF.

The chain joins TRBV7-3 to TRBJ2-1; no firm D call. The CDR3 is made up of 15 amino acids. The germline V gene encodes CDR1 SGHTA and CDR2 FQGTGA. With 5 bases removed from V and 5 bases from J, the gap between germline ends came to 16 bases. In DNA form, the CDR3 reads TGTGCCAGCAGCCTTGGAGAGTGGCCGAACAATGAGCAGTTCTTC. As protein: CASSLGEWPNNEQFF.

The rearrangement uses TRBV20-1 and TRBJ1-2, with no clear D. Germline CDR1 is DFQATT and CDR2 is SNEGSKA (reference sequence). Trimming cost V 4 bases and J 12 bases, with 15 bases left between them. This CDR3 is built from 11 residues. The CDR3 bases are TGCAGTGCTATCCTTCGGGGAGGCGACACCTTC. It codes for CSAILRGGDTF.

This sequence joins TRBV30 and TRBJ2-7; a possible D gene is TRBD2 (5 bases). Trimming took off 2 bases at V and 6 bases at J, with 14 bases between the two ends. The CDR3 consists of 13 residues. CDR1 GTSNPN and CDR2 SVGIG come from the germline V gene (reference sequence). The DNA of the CDR3 is TGTGCCTGGAGTTCCGGAGCGGTGTTCGAGCAGTACTTC. It codes for CAWSSGAVFEQYF.

The chain is built from TRBV6-1 and TRBJ1-5; D remains unclear. The germline CDR1 and CDR2 sequences are MNHNS and SASEGT. V was cut by 2 bases and J by 7 bases, with 12 bases left in between. This CDR3 is built from 14 residues. CDR3 coding DNA: TGTGCCAGCAGTGAAACGGAGGGTAGCCAGCCCCAGCATTTT. It codes for CASSETEGSQPQHF.

The rearrangement links TRBV5-1 to TRBJ1-1; D possibly corresponds to TRBD1 (6 bases). Germline V gene sequence: CDR1 SGHRS, CDR2 YFSETQ. The length of the CDR3 is 16 residues. V was shortened by 5 bases and J by 3 bases, with 20 bases between the two germline ends. DNA for the CDR3: TGCGCCAGCAGATTCTCGGTGGGGGAGGGGGACACTGAAGCTTTCTTT. Its translation: CASRFSVGEGDTEAFF.

CDR3 sequence: CASSERGGAQPQHF. Here the CDR3 DNA reads TGTGCCAGCAGTGAAAGGGGAGGGGCTCAGCCCCAGCATTTT. The gene calls are TRBV6-1 and TRBJ1-5; D perhaps matches TRBD1 (5 bases). V was pared by 2 bases and J by 6 bases, with 11 bases between. CDR1 and CDR2 from the germline V gene are MNHNS and SASEGT. CDR3 length equals 14 residues.

The chain couples TRBV19 to TRBJ1-2; TRBD1 matches at 7 bases. Trimming at V came to 5 bases and at J to 5 bases, leaving 5 bases not matched to a gene. Looked up from germline, CDR1 is LNHDA and CDR2 is SQIVND (reference sequence). The CDR3 totals 13 residues. The CDR3 DNA sequence: TGTGCCAGTAGTGCCGGGACAGCTTATGGCTACACCTTC. Translation: CASSAGTAYGYTF. Filled out from reference TRBV19 and TRBJ1-2, the complete variable domain reads DGGITQSPKYLFRKEGQNVTLSCEQNLNHDAMYWYRQDPGQGLRLIYYSQIVNDFQKGDIAEGYSVSREKKESFPLTVTSAQKNPTAFYLCASSAGTAYGYTFGSGTRLTVV.

This sequence joins TRBV11-1 and TRBJ2-3, with 8 bases fitting TRBD1. V was pared by 0 bases and J by 1 base, with 6 bases of the junction left unmatched. Per germline, CDR1 SGHAT and CDR2 FQDESV (reference sequence). The CDR3 extends over 17 amino acids. CDR3 sequence: CASSLASQGAGTDTQYF. The CDR3 DNA reads as TGTGCCAGCAGCTTAGCCTCCCAGGGGGCGGGCACAGATACGCAGTATTTT.

V usage is TRBV19 and J usage is TRBJ2-3; 12 nucleotides match TRBD1. Germline-derived CDR1 and CDR2 are LNHDA and SQIVND (reference sequence). The CDR3 is 16 amino acids. Trimming cost V 5 bases and J 6 bases; bases outside gene matches: 9. CDR3 sequence reads: CASSDPGQGAADTQYF. DNA of the CDR3: TGTGCCAGTAGTGATCCGGGACAGGGGGCTGCGGATACGCAGTATTTT.

The chain links TRBV30 to TRBJ1-3; TRBD1 aligns across 8 bases. V lost 0 bases to trimming and J lost 9 bases; unmatched junction nucleotides: 10. Germline V CDR1 and CDR2: GTSNPN, SVGIG (reference sequence). There are 15 residues in the CDR3. This CDR3 reads CAWSVEGGTGGTIYF. For the CDR3, the DNA is TGTGCCTGGAGTGTAGAGGGTGGGACAGGAGGCACCATATATTTT.